The text below deals with one T cell receptor beta chain. The target antigen is unknown. Repertoires were generated with immunoSEQ multiplex PCR, while TCRdb's copy carries only in-frame clones and drops some. This sample yields roughly 150,000 clones, of which 88% are seen a single time; around 5% belongs to the top ten. This CDR3 is built from 18 residues. V was clipped by 0 bases and J by 9 bases; unmatched bases: 20. CDR1 and CDR2 (germline): WNHNN, SYGVQD (reference sequence). These data are taken from a study of lymphopenia after photon versus proton radiotherapy. Findings and limits, study-wide: After lymphocyte nadir, photon-treated repertoires showed oligoclonal expansion, especially CD8+ Temra. Larger post-nadir TCR diversity loss correlated inversely with survival in deceased patients. Survival link was tested only in deceased patients; proton benefit remains a possibility. Relative stability marked proton patients; photon patients lost diversity and naive cells.

The receptor comes from a man in his fifties with gastric cancer. The source was peripheral blood, collected from a patient treated with photon-based radiotherapy. The rearrangement links TRBV10-1 to TRBJ2-7, with 7 bases identical to TRBD1. The CDR3 is CASSESPYVGQAVPMQYF. The CDR3 bases are TGCGCCAGCAGTGAGTCGCCGTATGTCGGACAGGCCGTACCTATGCAGTACTTC.